Below, 22 T cell receptor beta chains from the same sample are listed, as sequenced in a study of Graves' ophthalmopathy and Graves' hyperthyroidism. Researchers took RNA transcripts and amplified TCR beta CDR3 regions from them. HTBI-primed first-round RT-PCR preceded second-round multiplex PCR. TCRdb re-analysed the multiplex PCR reads in MiXCR, keeping a single row per CDR3 protein. The sample records hundreds of thousands of distinct CDR3 sequences, roughly 20% being singletons. Sequencing used peripheral blood. These receptors all come from a woman younger than 30 with stable Graves' hyperthyroidism. Some clones in this sample may be carry-over from other donors' samples.

This clonotype was found many times. The chain has TRBV12-3 or TRBV12-4 and TRBJ2-2; 7 bases are shared with TRBD2. CDR3 length equals 16 residues. With 5 bases clipped from V and 7 bases from J, the junction kept 13 bases outside the gene matches. The CDR3 nucleotides are TGTGCCAGCAGTAAGGTGGCGGGAGAGTATGGCGGGGAGCTGTTTTTT. It specifies CASSKVAGEYGGELFF.

The sample holds many counts of this clonotype. V gene TRBV19 combines with J gene TRBJ2-2, with D hard to call. CDR1 is LNHDA, CDR2 SQIVND, per germline (reference sequence). The V end lost 6 bases, the J end lost 1 base, and 12 bases lay between the germline ends. This CDR3 is built from 15 residues. CDR3 sequence: CASRLTGRNTGELFF. CDR3 DNA sequence: TGTGCCAGTAGGTTGACGGGCAGGAACACCGGGGAGCTGTTTTTT.

The CDR3 loop is CASSPSLGHITNYGYTF. The CDR3 DNA reads as TGTGCCAGCAGCCCCAGTCTGGGACACATTACTAACTATGGCTACACCTTC. The rearrangement links TRBV6-2 or TRBV6-3 to TRBJ1-2, with a possible D match to TRBD1 (6 bases). CDR3 length: 17 residues. Germline CDR1 MNHEY, CDR2 SVGEGT. The V and J ends lost 6 bases and 0 bases respectively, with 20 bases between them.

This clonotype appeared many times. The V call is TRBV29-1, the J call TRBJ2-7; D is ambiguous. The CDR3 is made up of 11 amino acids. Between the trimmed V and J ends, which lost 0 bases and 9 bases, there was a span of 9 bases. From germline, CDR1 is SQVTM and CDR2 ANQGSEA. For the CDR3, the DNA is TGCAGCGTTGAAGATCGGGCTTTGCAGTACTTC. This codes for CSVEDRALQYF.

This clonotype was counted ten times or more. The rearrangement links TRBV6-5 to TRBJ1-2; 7 bases map to TRBD1. This CDR3 spans 13 amino acids. Germline CDR1 is MNHEY and CDR2 is SVGAGI. J was trimmed by 7 bases and V by 6 bases; bases with no gene match: 8. CDR3 DNA: TGTGCCAGCAGCTTTACAGGGGAGGGTGGCTACACCTTC. It is translated as CASSFTGEGGYTF.

This clonotype was observed many times. The chain combines TRBV15 with TRBJ1-2; tentatively, D is TRBD1 (6 bases). Per the germline V gene, CDR1 is LNHNV and CDR2 is YYDKDF (reference sequence). CDR3 length: 14 amino acids. Trimming cost V 4 bases and J 8 bases, with 17 bases left between them. CDR3 DNA: TGTGCCACCAGCACAAGTACAGGGTCCTCGGGCTACACCTTC. Its translation: CATSTSTGSSGYTF.

This clonotype was observed many times. The chain is built from TRBV6-5 and TRBJ2-5, with D perhaps TRBD1 (6 bases). V lost 7 bases and J lost 5, with 17 bases in between. Germline values: CDR1 MNHEY, CDR2 SVGAGI. This CDR3 has 14 amino acids. This CDR3 is CASTPQGLRETQYF. For the CDR3, the DNA is TGTGCCAGCACCCCACAGGGTTTGCGGGAGACCCAGTACTTC.

As DNA, the CDR3 is TGCAGTGCTAGACGGAAGACAGGGCTATTTTCTAGATCCTACGAGCAGTACTTC. It yields the protein CSARRKTGLFSRSYEQYF. The rearrangement links TRBV20-1 to TRBJ2-7; 7 nucleotides match TRBD1. The germline gives CDR1 DFQATT, CDR2 SNEGSKA (reference sequence). With V trimmed by 2 bases and J by 1 base, 17 bases remained unmatched. The length of the CDR3 is 18 residues.

This clonotype was seen many times. This chain links TRBV4-1 with TRBJ1-2; D is unclear. Trimming took off 1 base at V and 5 bases at J, with 8 bases between the two ends. This CDR3 has 13 residues. From germline, CDR1 is MGHRA and CDR2 YSYEKL. CDR3 in amino acids: CASSQGADYGYTF. As DNA, the CDR3 is TGCGCCAGCAGCCAAGGCGCCGATTATGGCTACACCTTC.

This clonotype has just a few counts. The chain carries TRBV12-3 or TRBV12-4 and TRBJ2-2, with 8 bases lining up with TRBD1. J gave up 3 bases and V 8 bases, and 11 bases lay outside the gene matches. This CDR3 has 16 amino acids. CDR3 loop: CASPRPGQAYTGELFF. The CDR3 DNA follows: TGTGCCAGCCCCCGTCCGGGACAGGCTTACACCGGGGAGCTGTTTTTT.

The V call is TRBV29-1, the J call TRBJ1-5; D not resolved. The CDR3 has 13 amino acids. CDR1 is SQVTM, CDR2 ANQGSEA, per germline. The ends were cut back, 7 bases at V and 2 bases at J, with 12 bases in the middle. CDR3 coding DNA: TGCAGCGCTGGGGATGGGGGCAATCAGCCCCAGCATTTT. Translation gives CSAGDGGNQPQHF. The variable domain in full, with the rest retrieved from reference TRBV29-1 and TRBJ1-5, is SAVISQKPSRDICQRGTSLTIQCQVDSQVTMMFWYRQQPGQSLTLIATANQGSEATYESGFVIDKFPISRPNLTFSTLTVSNMSPEDSSIYLCSAGDGGNQPQHFGDGTRLSIL.

The table lists this clonotype with a few counts. The chain carries TRBV4-2 and TRBJ2-7; D uncertain. V lost 0 bases and J lost 6, with 12 bases in between. The CDR3 covers 14 residues. CDR1 is LGHNA and CDR2 is YNFKEQ in the germline V gene. CDR3 nucleotides: TGTGCCAGCAGCCAAGATCTTGGGGTTAGCGAGCAGTACTTC. Amino acids: CASSQDLGVSEQYF.

This clonotype was seen repeatedly, ten times or more. The J gene is TRBJ1-2, the V gene TRBV29-1, with TRBD1 matching over 8 bases. Germline values: CDR1 SQVTM, CDR2 ANQGSEA. Trimming removed 6 bases from V and 1 base from J; junction bases left unmatched: 4. The length of the CDR3 is 13 residues. The CDR3 sequence: CSVRDRRNYGYTF. The CDR3 nucleotides are TGCAGCGTACGGGACAGGCGTAACTATGGCTACACCTTC.

This clonotype turned up a few times. The chain is built from TRBV6-1 and TRBJ1-1, with TRBD1 identical over 11 bases. The V segment lost 2 bases and the J segment 7 bases; nucleotides outside the gene matches: 9. Germline CDR1 and CDR2: MNHNS and SASEGT. CDR3 length: 16 residues. The CDR3 loop reads CASSESPGTGGYEAFF. CDR3 coding DNA: TGTGCCAGCAGTGAATCCCCCGGGACAGGGGGATATGAAGCTTTCTTT.

This clonotype was picked up a small number of times. The V and J genes are TRBV27 and TRBJ2-7; TRBD1 aligns across 9 bases. Trimming removed 4 bases from V and 7 bases from J; junction bases left unmatched: 20. This CDR3 is 18 amino acids long. Germline values: CDR1 MNHEY, CDR2 SMNVEV (reference sequence). The CDR3 is CASSSAGLSGTGKVEQYF. For the CDR3, the DNA is TGTGCCAGCAGTTCAGCCGGGCTCTCCGGGACAGGGAAGGTTGAGCAGTACTTC.

This clonotype occurred many times. The chain is built from TRBV9 and TRBJ1-1; D is possibly TRBD1 (6 bases). Germline values: CDR1 SGDLS, CDR2 YYNGEE. The CDR3 is 16 amino acids. V was cut by 0 bases and J by 0 bases, with 12 bases left in between. The CDR3 spells CASSVVRGRLNTEAFF. The CDR3, as DNA: TGTGCCAGCAGCGTAGTTCGGGGGCGGTTGAACACTGAAGCTTTCTTT. Full variable domain (outside the CDR3, taken from reference TRBV9 and TRBJ1-1): DSGVTQTPKHLITATGQRVTLRCSPRSGDLSVYWYQQSLDQGLQFLIQYYNGEERAKGNILERFSAQQFPDLHSELNLSSLELGDSALYFCASSVVRGRLNTEAFFGQGTRLTVV.

The chain uses TRBV18 and TRBJ2-7; D call uncertain. Trimming removed 5 bases at V and 7 bases at J, with 15 bases between. In germline, CDR1 is KGHSH, CDR2 LQKENI. The CDR3 has 13 residues. The CDR3 spells CASSSDAEAEQYF. As DNA, the CDR3 is TGTGCCAGCTCATCGGATGCAGAAGCTGAGCAGTACTTC.

This clonotype was counted only a few times. It may be a read error: a sequence one base away is much more abundant. This chain joins TRBV12-3 or TRBV12-4 and TRBJ2-5; 9 positions agree with TRBD1. V trimming: 7 bases; J trimming: 4 bases; junction bases outside the gene matches: 4. The CDR3 contains 13 residues. CDR3 nucleotide sequence: TGTGCCAGCACCGGGACAGGGCGAGAGACCCAGTACTTC. As protein: CASTGTGRETQYF.

This chain joins TRBV12-3 or TRBV12-4 and TRBJ1-1, with D hard to call. Trimming shortened V by 6 bases and J by 3 bases, and 8 bases separated the two germline ends. The CDR3 is 12 residues long. CDR3 loop: CASSLPYTEAFF. CDR3 coding DNA: TGTGCCAGCAGCCTTCCCTACACTGAAGCTTTCTTT.

This clonotype has a count of ten or more. The chain employs TRBV6-1 and TRBJ2-5; a possible D gene is TRBD1 (6 bases). The germline V gene has CDR1 MNHNS and CDR2 SASEGT. The CDR3 consists of 14 residues. Trimming took 7 bases from V and 1 from J, leaving 13 bases between them. CDR3 in amino acids: CASNPPTGQETQYF. The CDR3 nucleotides read TGTGCCAGCAACCCCCCGACAGGCCAAGAGACCCAGTACTTC.

The V call is TRBV15, the J call TRBJ1-1, with D uncertain. The V and J ends lost 0 bases and 6 bases respectively, with 14 bases between them. The CDR3 covers 15 residues. CDR1 and CDR2 (germline): LNHNV, YYDKDF (reference sequence). CDR3 sequence: CATSRDRFLWAEAFF. In nucleotides, the CDR3 is TGTGCCACCAGCAGAGATCGCTTCTTGTGGGCTGAAGCTTTCTTT.

This clonotype has ten or more counts. The chain carries TRBV29-1 and TRBJ2-7; D may correspond to TRBD1 or TRBD2 (5 bases each). V lost 6 bases and J lost 3, with 21 bases in between. The CDR3 has 15 amino acids. CDR1 is SQVTM, CDR2 ANQGSEA, per germline. The CDR3 DNA sequence: TGCAGCGTCCTCGGGGCAGGAGGCAGCAACTACGAGCAGTACTTC. It yields the protein CSVLGAGGSNYEQYF.